The text below deals with one T cell receptor (beta chain). Its antigen is unidentified. The source of the sample is a study of OX40 agonist ivuxolimab in advanced cancers. Study background: Three partial responders included one hepatocellular carcinoma patient and two cutaneous melanoma patients.

Trimming at V came to 6 bases and at J to 3 bases, leaving 7 bases not matched to a gene. Germline V gives CDR1 MNHEY, CDR2 SMNVEV (reference sequence). This CDR3 comprises 14 residues. The repertoire was sequenced with immunoSEQ multiplex PCR; TCRdb's copy has only in-frame clones and lacks some. The sample lists tens of thousands of clones, over 75% occurring once. Findings and caveats of the study: Researchers did not determine the expanded peripheral T cells' antigen specificity.

The source was CD4+ or CD8+ T cells sorted from blood, collected in a trial of the OX40 agonist ivuxolimab. This sequence joins TRBV27 and TRBJ2-7, with TRBD2 identical over 8 bases. This receptor was taken from an adult with an advanced solid tumor such as melanoma, head and neck, liver or kidney cancer. The CDR3 DNA reads as TGTGCCAGCAGGGACGGGGGGGGCGACTACGAGCAGTACTTC. This translates into CASRDGGGDYEQYF.